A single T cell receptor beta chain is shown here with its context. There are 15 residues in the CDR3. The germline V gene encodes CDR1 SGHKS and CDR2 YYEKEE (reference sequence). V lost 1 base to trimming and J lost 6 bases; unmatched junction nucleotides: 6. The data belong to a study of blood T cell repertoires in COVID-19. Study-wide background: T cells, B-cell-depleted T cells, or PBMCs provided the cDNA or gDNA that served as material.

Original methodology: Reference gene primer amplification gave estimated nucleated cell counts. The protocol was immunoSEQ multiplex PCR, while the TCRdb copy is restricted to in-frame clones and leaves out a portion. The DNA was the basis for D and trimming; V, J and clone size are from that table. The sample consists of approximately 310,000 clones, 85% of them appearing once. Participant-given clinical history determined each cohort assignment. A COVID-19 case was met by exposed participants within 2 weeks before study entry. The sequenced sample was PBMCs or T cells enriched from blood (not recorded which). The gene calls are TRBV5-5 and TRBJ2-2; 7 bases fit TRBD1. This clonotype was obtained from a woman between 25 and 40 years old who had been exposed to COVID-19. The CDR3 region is CASSLSRGRAGELFF. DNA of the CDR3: TGTGCCAGCAGCTTGTCGAGGGGGCGGGCCGGGGAGCTGTTTTTT.